This paragraph reports one TCR beta chain. The repertoire was sequenced with immunoSEQ multiplex PCR; TCRdb's copy has only in-frame clones and lacks some. The sample lists fewer than 110,000 clones; roughly 90% were seen once. This specimen comes from a study of control samples from healthy donors and cancer patients. Germline V gene data show CDR1 as MGHDK and CDR2 as SYGVNS. V dropped 6 bases and J dropped 5; count of bases not matched to a gene: 7. The CDR3 sequence is 15 residues long. Sequences were obtained from PBMCs. The clonotype originates from a man in his sixties with lung cancer. The chain links TRBV25-1 to TRBJ1-6, with 7 bases fitting TRBD1. CDR3 in DNA: TGTGCCAGCAGGCCCTTCGGGACAGATAATTCACCCCTCCACTTT. Its protein product is CASRPFGTDNSPLHF.